Sequencing of this T cell receptor (beta chain) was carried out in a study of T cells in Graves' hyperthyroidism and ophthalmopathy. RNA transcripts served as the template for amplifying TCR beta CDR3 regions. An initial round of RT-PCR targeting the TCR CDR3 relied on the HTBI primer set. TCRdb ran MiXCR on the multiplex PCR reads and lists one entry per CDR3 protein. The data show 400,000 to 450,000 distinct CDR3 sequences, approximately 15% seen once. The sample holds a few counts of this clonotype. CDR3 length: 15 residues. CDR1 GTSNPN and CDR2 SVGIG come from the germline V gene (reference sequence). The V and J ends lost 0 bases and 4 bases respectively, with 15 bases between them.

This clonotype was obtained from a man between 18 and 35 years old with Graves' ophthalmopathy. The chain has TRBV30 and TRBJ1-1, with D uncertain. Sequences were obtained from blood. The DNA for the CDR3 is TGTGCCTGGAGTGTACTTGAGGGCTGGGTCACTGAAGCTTTCTTT. Encoded protein: CAWSVLEGWVTEAFF.